Ten or more counts support the clone carrying this TCR beta chain. What it recognizes is unknown. The data are from a study of human T cells and chemical hapten exposure. Study overall: Across samples, TCR yields varied, mostly owing to small differences in pooled library volumes. Study results and caveats: With regard to DPC sensitization, TCRs above 1 in 1000 frequency did not change.

V lost 7 bases, J lost 4 bases, and 14 bases lay in between. Germline-derived CDR1 and CDR2 are MDHEN and SYDVKM. This CDR3 contains 14 residues. Stated time point: patch test 2, 6 weeks after DPC sensitization. As to treatment: therapeutic diphenylcyclopropenone sensitization with weekly scalp DPC. Blood was drawn before each patch test was applied. Individual cDNA molecules had unique molecular identifiers attached to them by the library. TCRdb processed the RACE reads anew with MiXCR; each CDR3 protein has one entry. The data show about 78,000 distinct CDR3 sequences, with 8.5% seen just once and approximately 3.7% held by the top ten.

The chain uses TRBV28 and TRBJ1-5, with D perhaps TRBD1 (6 bases). This sequence was found in a woman aged 45-65 years with alopecia areata. Some clones in this sample may be carry-over from other donors' samples. This sample comprised whole blood, obtained in connection with sensitization to the hapten diphenylcyclopropenone (DPC). The CDR3, as DNA: TGTGCCAGCATCCAAGGGACACCTAATCAGCCCCAGCATTTT. Translation gives CASIQGTPNQPQHF.